The 31 T cell receptor beta chains listed next were all sequenced from one sample in a study of beta chain bispecific antibodies for T cell cancers. Study conclusions and caveats: Most targeted TRBV signal came from the leukemia cell line cells, not normal T cells.

These receptors have no known antigen. Expansion lasted approximately 3 days, with either anti-CD3 antibody OKT3 or CD3/CD28 beads. TCRdb re-analysed the 5' RACE reads in MiXCR, keeping a single row per CDR3 protein. The data show about 20,000 distinct CDR3 sequences, approximately 2.6% seen once. Sequenced material: healthy donor T cells cultured with leukemia cells. These receptors all stem from a human donor in good health. Some clones in this sample may be carry-over from other donors' samples.

Comments on this clonotype: A single base separates this from a much larger clone, so it may be a read error. The chain couples TRBV6-5 to TRBJ2-7, with TRBD1 as a possible D gene (6 bases). CDR1 and CDR2 (germline): MNHEY, SVGAGI. This CDR3 comprises 15 residues. V lost 2 bases to trimming and J lost 0 bases, with 11 bases between them. The CDR3 reads CASSYGTRGSYEQYF. For the CDR3, the DNA is TGTGCCAGCAGTTACGGGACACGCGGCTCCTACGAGCAGTACTTC.

This clonotype was observed at least ten times. The rearrangement links TRBV5-1 to TRBJ2-1, with TRBD1 identical over 10 bases. Germline loops: CDR1 SGHRS, CDR2 YFSETQ. This CDR3 comprises 16 residues. V shed 4 bases, J shed 4 bases, and the junction held 8 bases outside the gene matches. The chain's CDR3 is CASSLMTGGSYNEQFF. The CDR3 nucleotides are TGCGCCAGCAGCCTAATGACAGGGGGCAGTTACAATGAGCAGTTCTTC.

In this sample, this clonotype turned up many times. The chain joins TRBV29-1 to TRBJ2-1; D may be TRBD1 (7 bases). The CDR3 runs to 15 residues. CDR1 is SQVTM, CDR2 ANQGSEA, per germline. V lost 0 bases and J 7 bases, leaving 16 bases between the germline ends. This chain's CDR3 is CSVEDLEGADNEQFF. Here the CDR3 DNA reads TGCAGCGTTGAAGATTTGGAGGGGGCGGATAATGAGCAGTTCTTC.

This clonotype was seen at least ten times. The chain employs TRBV28 and TRBJ2-7, with 11 bases identical to TRBD1. After removal of 3 bases from V and 5 bases from J, the junction contained 12 bases not matched to a gene. The CDR3 has 17 amino acids. Germline values: CDR1 MDHEN, CDR2 SYDVKM. The CDR3 nucleotides read TGTGCCAGCAGTTTCCCGTACACCGGGACAGGGGGGGACGAGCAGTACTTC. Its translation is CASSFPYTGTGGDEQYF. Full variable domain (outside the CDR3, taken from reference TRBV28 and TRBJ2-7): DVKVTQSSRYLVKRTGEKVFLECVQDMDHENMFWYRQDPGLGLRLIYFSYDVKMKEKGDIPEGYSVSREKKERFSLILESASTNQTSMYLCASSFPYTGTGGDEQYFGPGTRLTVT.

This clonotype was seen at least ten times. The V gene is TRBV5-1, the J gene TRBJ2-2; D ambiguous. With 2 bases removed from V and 1 base from J, the gap between germline ends came to 9 bases. The CDR3 runs 15 residues. Germline V gene sequence: CDR1 SGHRS, CDR2 YFSETQ. CDR3 DNA: TGCGCCAGCAGCTTAGGTGTTTTGAACACCGGGGAGCTGTTTTTT. As protein: CASSLGVLNTGELFF.

This clonotype was found many times. The V call is TRBV29-1, the J call TRBJ2-5; 12 nucleotides line up with TRBD1. The CDR3 is 14 residues long. Germline V gives CDR1 SQVTM, CDR2 ANQGSEA. V trimming: 6 bases; J trimming: 5 bases; junction bases outside the gene matches: 7. The CDR3 coding sequence is TGCAGCGTGGGGACAGGGGGCCTTCGGGAGACCCAGTACTTC. Amino acid sequence: CSVGTGGLRETQYF.

This chain uses TRBV18 with TRBJ2-5; tentatively, D is TRBD2 (5 bases). This CDR3 is built from 14 residues. Trimming took off 3 bases at V and 1 base at J, with 9 bases between the two ends. Germline CDR1 KGHSH, CDR2 LQKENI. CDR3 coding DNA: TGTGCCAGCTCACCCGGGATCCTCCAAGAGACCCAGTACTTC. It yields the protein CASSPGILQETQYF. Together with reference TRBV18 and TRBJ2-5, the CDR3 gives the full variable domain: NAGVMQNPRHLVRRRGQEARLRCSPMKGHSHVYWYRQLPEEGLKFMVYLQKENIIDESGMPKERFSAEFPKEGPSILRIQQVVRGDSAAYFCASSPGILQETQYFGPGTRLLVL.

This clonotype has ten or more counts. The chain links TRBV4-1 to TRBJ2-5, with D unclear. The V gene lost 1 base and the J gene lost 5 bases, with 8 bases spanning the gap. Looked up from germline, CDR1 is MGHRA and CDR2 is YSYEKL. The CDR3 sequence is 13 residues long. CDR3: CASSQVHGETQYF. The CDR3, as DNA: TGCGCCAGCAGCCAAGTCCATGGCGAGACCCAGTACTTC.

This clonotype was counted ten times or more. This rearrangement joins TRBV5-1 to TRBJ1-1; D is uncertain. The V gene lost 2 bases and the J gene lost 1 base, with 6 bases spanning the gap. This CDR3 contains 13 residues. Germline CDR1 is SGHRS and CDR2 is YFSETQ. This CDR3 reads CASSLSQNTEAFF. As DNA, the CDR3 is TGCGCCAGCAGCTTAAGCCAGAACACTGAAGCTTTCTTT. Based on the CDR3 plus reference TRBV5-1 and TRBJ1-1, the full variable domain is KAGVTQTPRYLIKTRGQQVTLSCSPISGHRSVSWYQQTPGQGLQFLFEYFSETQRNKGNFPGRFSGRQFSNSRSEMNVSTLELGDSALYLCASSLSQNTEAFFGQGTRLTVV.

This clonotype was seen at least ten times. The chain recombines TRBV6-1 with TRBJ2-3; D is undetermined. V dropped 1 base and J dropped 5 bases, with 4 bases sitting between them. Germline assignment: CDR1 MNHNS and CDR2 SASEGT. The CDR3 consists of 12 residues. DNA for the CDR3: TGTGCCAGCAGTGAAGTGAAAGATACGCAGTATTTT. This gives the protein CASSEVKDTQYF.

This clonotype appeared many times. V gene TRBV3-1 combines with J gene TRBJ1-6; weak D call: TRBD1 (5 bases). Per germline, CDR1 LGHDT and CDR2 YNNKEL (reference sequence). V was cut by 3 bases and J by 0 bases, with 12 bases left in between. The CDR3 length is 17 residues. Here the CDR3 DNA reads TGTGCCAGCAGCCATCCTCCAGGGAGCTCCTATAATTCACCCCTCCACTTT. It specifies CASSHPPGSSYNSPLHF.

This clonotype appeared a few times. The chain carries TRBV5-1 and TRBJ2-2; TRBD2 matches 13 bases. Germline lookup yields CDR1 SGHRS and CDR2 YFSETQ. The V and J ends lost 4 bases and 0 bases, in that order; junction bases with no gene match: 3. The CDR3 has 17 amino acids. The CDR3 sequence is CASSGTSGGANTGELFF. As DNA, the CDR3 is TGCGCCAGCAGCGGAACTAGCGGGGGGGCGAACACCGGGGAGCTGTTTTTT. Looking up the rest from reference TRBV5-1 and TRBJ2-2 gives the full variable domain: KAGVTQTPRYLIKTRGQQVTLSCSPISGHRSVSWYQQTPGQGLQFLFEYFSETQRNKGNFPGRFSGRQFSNSRSEMNVSTLELGDSALYLCASSGTSGGANTGELFFGEGSRLTVL.

This clonotype was detected only a few times. V gene TRBV27 combines with J gene TRBJ2-7; no reliable D call. Trimming removed 3 bases at V and 1 base at J, with 7 bases between. Germline loops: CDR1 MNHEY, CDR2 SMNVEV (reference sequence). This CDR3 is 13 amino acids long. CDR3 loop: CASSLGYSYEQYF. CDR3 DNA sequence: TGTGCCAGCAGTTTGGGTTATTCCTACGAGCAGTACTTC.

This chain links TRBV20-1 with TRBJ1-5; tentative D call: TRBD1 (5 bases). The CDR3 spans 14 residues. V was trimmed by 3 bases and J by 2 bases, leaving 11 bases between them. In germline, CDR1 is DFQATT, CDR2 SNEGSKA (reference sequence). Here the CDR3 DNA reads TGCAGTGCTAGTCGGGACTCCCGCAATCAGCCCCAGCATTTT. Translation gives CSASRDSRNQPQHF.

The CDR3 coding sequence is TGTGCCAGCAGCTTAGACGGACTCTATGGCTACACCTTC. Protein sequence: CASSLDGLYGYTF. The rearrangement uses TRBV7-3 and TRBJ1-2; D is unclear. Deletions cut 2 bases from V and 4 bases from J, with 8 bases between. This CDR3 spans 13 amino acids. Germline assignment: CDR1 SGHTA and CDR2 FQGTGA.

This clonotype was observed many times. This chain links TRBV27 with TRBJ2-5; D remains unclear. V lost 5 bases, J lost 3 bases, and 16 bases lay in between. The V gene's germline CDR1 is MNHEY and CDR2 SMNVEV (reference sequence). This CDR3 is 15 amino acids long. This CDR3 is CASSHSANPKETQYF. The CDR3 DNA follows: TGTGCCAGCAGTCATTCCGCCAACCCCAAAGAGACCCAGTACTTC.

This clonotype showed up many times. The genes are TRBV7-6 and TRBJ2-1, with D perhaps TRBD1 (6 bases). Between the trimmed V and J ends, which lost 1 base and 8 bases, there was a span of 9 bases. Germline V gives CDR1 SGHVS, CDR2 FNYEAQ. The CDR3 extends over 13 amino acids. For the CDR3, the DNA is TGTGCCAGCAGCTTAGGCAGGGGCTATGAGCAGTTCTTC. Protein product: CASSLGRGYEQFF.

The table lists this clonotype with many counts. V and J are TRBV5-5 and TRBJ1-1; D not certain. The CDR3 length is 13 residues. V was pared by 4 bases and J by 2 bases, with 9 bases between. Germline CDR1 is SGHKS and CDR2 is YYEKEE (reference sequence). The CDR3 loop is CASSRNRNTEAFF. The CDR3, as DNA: TGTGCCAGCAGCAGAAACAGAAACACTGAAGCTTTCTTT.

This clonotype was counted at least ten times. V gene TRBV12-3 or TRBV12-4 combines with J gene TRBJ2-1; D is undetermined. The ends were cut back, 1 base at V and 7 bases at J, with 5 bases in the middle. CDR3 size: 12 residues. Here the CDR3 reads CASSLVENEQFF. CDR3 DNA: TGTGCCAGCAGTTTAGTGGAGAATGAGCAGTTCTTC.

This clonotype was seen many times. This chain joins TRBV12-3 or TRBV12-4 and TRBJ2-7, with 7 bases aligning to TRBD1. The CDR3 is 12 amino acids. Trimming removed 2 bases from V and 12 bases from J; junction bases left unmatched: 7. CDR3 residues: CASSLPGQNRYF. The CDR3 nucleotides read TGTGCCAGCAGTTTACCGGGACAGAATCGGTACTTC.

This clonotype was seen many times. The chain couples TRBV6-5 to TRBJ2-1; 7 positions match TRBD1. CDR1 and CDR2 (germline): MNHEY, SVGAGI. J gave up 0 bases and V 4 bases, and 9 bases lay outside the gene matches. The CDR3 consists of 17 residues. The CDR3 loop reads CASSFLRTGVSYNEQFF. The CDR3 region has the DNA TGTGCCAGCAGTTTCTTAAGGACAGGCGTCTCCTACAATGAGCAGTTCTTC.

V gene TRBV5-1 combines with J gene TRBJ2-1, with D possibly matching TRBD2 (5 bases). Looked up from germline, CDR1 is SGHRS and CDR2 is YFSETQ. V lost 9 bases, J lost 9 bases, and 13 bases lay in between. CDR3 length equals 11 residues. The CDR3 coding sequence is TGCGCCACTGAGGGCATGGGTGAGCAGTTCTTC. Its translation is CATEGMGEQFF.

This clonotype has a count of ten or more. This sequence joins TRBV5-6 and TRBJ2-7; no clear D. The V and J ends lost 2 bases and 4 bases respectively, with 10 bases between them. The CDR3 covers 13 residues. Germline CDR1 SGHDT, CDR2 YYEEEE. The CDR3 is CASSLGVGYEQYF. CDR3 DNA: TGTGCCAGCAGCTTAGGCGTCGGATACGAGCAGTACTTC.

Turning to this clonotype: A single base separates this from a much larger clone, so it may be a read error. The chain has TRBV28 and TRBJ2-7; D unclear. This CDR3 spans 13 amino acids. CDR1 is MDHEN, CDR2 SYDVKM, per germline. As DNA, the CDR3 is TGTGCCAGCAGCGGCCGGCTCCTCTACGAGCAGAACTTC. It encodes CASSGRLLYEQNF.

This clonotype was counted ten times or more. This chain uses TRBV7-4 with TRBJ1-6; D call uncertain. V lost 5 bases to trimming and J lost 9 bases, with 8 bases between them. This CDR3 spans 12 amino acids. Germline CDR1 and CDR2: SGHVT and SQSDAQ. Here the CDR3 DNA reads TGTGCCAGCAGCGCGGGCCCTTCACCCCTCCACTTT. Translation gives CASSAGPSPLHF.

This clonotype was counted many times. V is TRBV27 and J is TRBJ2-2; no firm D call. Germline CDR1 reads MNHEY; CDR2 reads SMNVEV (reference sequence). Trimming took 4 bases from V and 4 from J, leaving 4 bases between them. The CDR3 has 12 residues. The CDR3 DNA reads TGTGCCAGCAGTTGGGGCACCGGGGAGCTGTTTTTT. It codes for CASSWGTGELFF.

This clonotype was detected a few times. The rearrangement uses TRBV5-6 and TRBJ1-1; D is possibly TRBD1 (6 bases). V was trimmed by 7 bases and J by 4 bases, leaving 14 bases between them. The length of the CDR3 is 13 residues. Germline V CDR1 and CDR2: SGHDT, YYEEEE. Written as DNA, the CDR3 is TGTGCCAGCGGGACGGCGACAGGCACTGAAGCTTTCTTT. Its translation is CASGTATGTEAFF.

This chain uses TRBV30 with TRBJ2-3, with 7 bases lining up with TRBD2. The ends lost 2 bases at V and 1 base at J; junction bases unmatched: 9. The CDR3 spans 16 residues. The germline gives CDR1 GTSNPN, CDR2 SVGIG (reference sequence). The CDR3 DNA reads as TGTGCCTGGAGTATTTTGAGCGGGGTGGGCACAGATACGCAGTATTTT. Amino acid sequence: CAWSILSGVGTDTQYF. The full variable domain, its missing parts supplied by reference TRBV30 and TRBJ2-3, is SQTIHQWPATLVQPVGSPLSLECTVEGTSNPNLYWYRQAAGRGLQLLFYSVGIGQISSEVPQNLSASRPQDRQFILSSKKLLLSDSGFYLCAWSILSGVGTDTQYFGPGTRLTVL.

This clonotype was counted many times. The chain uses TRBV28 and TRBJ2-7; the D gene is possibly TRBD2 (6 bases). Trimming took off 6 bases at V and 0 bases at J, with 15 bases between the two ends. CDR1 MDHEN and CDR2 SYDVKM come from the germline V gene. The CDR3 is made up of 15 amino acids. DNA of the CDR3: TGTGCCAGCAGCGCGGGATCGGGGATCTCCTACGAGCAGTACTTC. Translating gives CASSAGSGISYEQYF.

This clonotype showed up many times. This sequence joins TRBV5-1 and TRBJ1-1; 7 bases align to TRBD1. The CDR3 consists of 14 residues. The trim removed 3 bases at V and 4 bases at J, leaving 6 bases unmatched. The germline V gene encodes CDR1 SGHRS and CDR2 YFSETQ. The CDR3 reads CASSYTGARTEAFF. As DNA, the CDR3 is TGCGCCAGCAGCTACACAGGGGCCCGCACTGAAGCTTTCTTT.

This sequence joins TRBV4-1 and TRBJ1-1, with a possible D match to TRBD1 (6 bases). Trimming pared 1 base from V and 3 bases from J, leaving 9 bases between. Germline V gives CDR1 MGHRA, CDR2 YSYEKL. The CDR3 has 14 residues. The CDR3 DNA reads as TGCGCCAGCAGCCAAGTTACAGGGTACACTGAAGCTTTCTTT. Translated, it gives CASSQVTGYTEAFF.